This T cell receptor beta chain comes out of a study of regulatory T cells in long-lasting Graves disease. About the research overall: Graves' patients diagnosed newly had used antithyroid drugs under 3 months.

In building TCR beta libraries, iRepertoire HTBI primers were used together with Arm-PCR of CDR3 regions. TCRdb called the multiplex PCR reads again in MiXCR, with one record for every CDR3 protein. The data show some 220,000 distinct CDR3 sequences, approximately 18% seen once. Trimming removed 6 bases from V and 6 bases from J, with 7 bases in between. This CDR3 comprises 11 residues. The germline V gene has CDR1 MNHNS and CDR2 SASEGT. In its sample, this clonotype was seen a few times. Time point indicated: newly diagnosed GD, antithyroid drugs for less than 3 months. Extracted PBMC RNA gave rise to the TCR library. This sample was also put to use in a study of T cells in Graves' hyperthyroidism and ophthalmopathy. That paper adds: Diagnostic decisions used clinical symptoms, serum thyroxine and TRAb, thyroid ultrasound and orbital computed tomography. Ophthalmopathy and stable hyperthyroidism were told apart by a 13 V-J model. The model forecast ophthalmopathy, anticipating it by a median approximately 6.2 months before onset.

Specimen: peripheral blood mononuclear cells (PBMCs), collected at new diagnosis, from a patient treated with antithyroid drugs. The chain combines TRBV6-1 with TRBJ2-3, with D tentatively TRBD1 (5 bases). This TCR was sampled from a woman in her twenties or thirties with Graves disease. The CDR3 DNA sequence: TGTGCCAGCAGAGGGGTGGATACGCAGTATTTT. This encodes CASRGVDTQYF.